This TCR beta chain was observed in a study of shared clonotypes between healthy human individuals. J was trimmed by 5 bases and V by 5 bases; bases with no gene match: 5. CDR3 length equals 14 residues. Germline-derived CDR1 and CDR2 are MDHEN and SYDVKM. Each of the donors was a healthy adult who was HIV-negative and had not had a recent acute infection or vaccination. The donor cohort consisted entirely of Caucasian adults residing in Nashville, Tennessee. Measured with immunoSEQ multiplex PCR; TCRdb has only the in-frame clones, and not every one. The table includes about 610,000 clones, around 97% detected once.

This receptor was identified in a woman younger than 45 in good health. The material sequenced was naive CD4+ T cells sorted from blood. As for subset: CD45RA+ positively selected. This chain uses TRBV28 with TRBJ1-4; the match to TRBD1 covers 7 bases. The CDR3: CASSPGQQNEKLFF. CDR3 bases: TGTGCCAGCAGTCCGGGACAGCAGAATGAAAAACTGTTTTTT.